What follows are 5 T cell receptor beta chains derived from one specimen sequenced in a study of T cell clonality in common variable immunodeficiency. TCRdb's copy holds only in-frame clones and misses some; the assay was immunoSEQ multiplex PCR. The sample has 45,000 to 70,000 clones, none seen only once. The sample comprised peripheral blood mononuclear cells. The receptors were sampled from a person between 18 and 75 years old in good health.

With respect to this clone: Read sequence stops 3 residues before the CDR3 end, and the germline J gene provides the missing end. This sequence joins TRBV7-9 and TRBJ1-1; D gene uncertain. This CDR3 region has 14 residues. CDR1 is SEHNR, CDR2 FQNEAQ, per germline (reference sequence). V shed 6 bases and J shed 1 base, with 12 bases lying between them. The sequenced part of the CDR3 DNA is TGTGCCAGCAGACTCGGAGGGCCGAACACTGAA. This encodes CASRLGGPNTE. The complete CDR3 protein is CASRLGGPNTEAFF.

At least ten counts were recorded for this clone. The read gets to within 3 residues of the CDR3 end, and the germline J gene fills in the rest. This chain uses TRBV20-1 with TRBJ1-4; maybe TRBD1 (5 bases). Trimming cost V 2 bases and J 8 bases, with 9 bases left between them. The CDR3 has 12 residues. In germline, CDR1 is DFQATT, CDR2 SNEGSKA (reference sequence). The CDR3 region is CSARNQGEKLFF. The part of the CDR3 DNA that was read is TGCAGTGCTAGAAACCAGGGAGAAAAA.

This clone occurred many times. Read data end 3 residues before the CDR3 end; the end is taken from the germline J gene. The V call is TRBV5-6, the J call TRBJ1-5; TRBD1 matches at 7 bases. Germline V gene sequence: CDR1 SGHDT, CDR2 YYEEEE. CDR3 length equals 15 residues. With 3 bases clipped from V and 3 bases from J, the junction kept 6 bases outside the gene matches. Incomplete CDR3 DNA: TGTGCCAGCAGCTCAAAGGACAGGATCAATCAGCCC. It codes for CASSSKDRINQP. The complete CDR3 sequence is CASSSKDRINQPQHF.

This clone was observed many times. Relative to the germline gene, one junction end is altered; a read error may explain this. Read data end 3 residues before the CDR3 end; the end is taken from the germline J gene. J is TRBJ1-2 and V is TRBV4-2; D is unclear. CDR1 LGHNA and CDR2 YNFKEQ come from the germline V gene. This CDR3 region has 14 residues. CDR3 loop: CASSQEGGDYGYTF. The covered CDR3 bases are TGCGCCAGCAGCCAAGAAGGCGGGGACTATGGC.

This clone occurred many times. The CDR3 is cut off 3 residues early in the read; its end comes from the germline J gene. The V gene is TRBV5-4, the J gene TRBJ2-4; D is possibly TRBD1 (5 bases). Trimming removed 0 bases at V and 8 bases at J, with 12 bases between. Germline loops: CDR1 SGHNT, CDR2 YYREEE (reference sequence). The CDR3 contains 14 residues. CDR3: CASSLGQGLDIQYF. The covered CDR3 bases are TGTGCCAGCAGCTTGGGCCAGGGTTTGGACATT.